This note documents a single TCR beta chain sequence. What it recognizes is unknown. The data originate from a study of long-term antiretroviral therapy in people with HIV. Findings and caveats of the study: Against controls, HIV repertoires showed narrower ranges of CDR3 length.

Run at survey level, the immunoSEQ assay was version v3.0. Profiling relied on immunoSEQ multiplex PCR, and the TCRdb table lists in-frame clones only, not all of them. The repertoire holds tens of thousands of clones, with roughly 80% as singletons. There are 14 residues in the CDR3. From germline, CDR1 is MNHEY and CDR2 SVGAGI. J was trimmed by 2 bases and V by 10 bases; bases with no gene match: 9. Sample: unsorted PBMCs, taken 0.2 years after starting antiretroviral therapy. The chain is built from TRBV6-5 and TRBJ1-1; 8 bases fit TRBD1. This TCR derives from a woman aged 30 to 39 with HIV. This CDR3 is CATLPGQANTEAFF. The CDR3 DNA sequence: TGTGCCACCTTACCGGGACAGGCAAACACTGAAGCTTTCTTT.